This TCR beta chain was identified in a study of T cell responses to AZD1222 COVID-19 vaccine. At the level of the study: Pooled samples include second doses given at about 4 or 12 weeks. Study observations and caveats: Increased Spike-specific TCR breadth and depth were observed after two AZD1222 doses.

CDR1 is LGHDT and CDR2 is YNNKEL in the germline V gene (reference sequence). V lost 0 bases, J lost 5 bases, and 13 bases lay in between. The CDR3 runs to 15 residues. About this clone: Its antigen is unidentified.

TCRdb's table, derived via immunoSEQ multiplex PCR, lists solely in-frame clones and lacks some. The table shows about 110,000 clones, with 87% occurring only once. The chain is built from TRBV3-1 (or the pseudogene TRBV3-2) and TRBJ1-2; a weak D match, TRBD1 (5 bases). The sequencing used peripheral blood, collected on day 0 of AZD1222 vaccination. This clonotype originated in an adult in good health. CDR3 nucleotide sequence: TGTGCCAGCAGCCAAGAGGCCACAGGAGTTTATGGCTACACCTTC. It yields the protein CASSQEATGVYGYTF.